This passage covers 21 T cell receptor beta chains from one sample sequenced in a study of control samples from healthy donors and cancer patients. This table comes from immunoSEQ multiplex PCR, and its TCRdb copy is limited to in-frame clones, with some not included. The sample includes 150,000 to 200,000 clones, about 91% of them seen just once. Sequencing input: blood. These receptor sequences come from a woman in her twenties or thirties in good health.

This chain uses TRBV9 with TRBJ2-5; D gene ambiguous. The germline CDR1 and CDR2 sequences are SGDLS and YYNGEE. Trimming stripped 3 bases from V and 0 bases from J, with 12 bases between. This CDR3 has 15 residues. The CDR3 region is CASSEVGLYQETQYF. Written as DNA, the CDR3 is TGTGCCAGCAGCGAGGTGGGCCTGTACCAAGAGACCCAGTACTTC. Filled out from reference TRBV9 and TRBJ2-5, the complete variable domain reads DSGVTQTPKHLITATGQRVTLRCSPRSGDLSVYWYQQSLDQGLQFLIQYYNGEERAKGNILERFSAQQFPDLHSELNLSSLELGDSALYFCASSEVGLYQETQYFGPGTRLLVL.

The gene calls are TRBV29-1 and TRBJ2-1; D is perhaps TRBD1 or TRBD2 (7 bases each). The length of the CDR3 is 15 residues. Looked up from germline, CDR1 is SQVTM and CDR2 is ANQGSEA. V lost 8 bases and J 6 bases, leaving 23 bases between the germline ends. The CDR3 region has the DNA TGCAGCCAGTCAGGGGGGGAGCGTCCAACCAATGAGCAGTTCTTC. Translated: CSQSGGERPTNEQFF.

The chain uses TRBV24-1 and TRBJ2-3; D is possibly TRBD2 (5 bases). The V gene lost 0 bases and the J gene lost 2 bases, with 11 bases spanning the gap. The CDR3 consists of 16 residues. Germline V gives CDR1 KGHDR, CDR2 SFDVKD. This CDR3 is CATSDLSRDTTDTQYF. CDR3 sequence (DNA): TGTGCCACCAGTGATTTGTCCCGGGATACCACAGATACGCAGTATTTT.

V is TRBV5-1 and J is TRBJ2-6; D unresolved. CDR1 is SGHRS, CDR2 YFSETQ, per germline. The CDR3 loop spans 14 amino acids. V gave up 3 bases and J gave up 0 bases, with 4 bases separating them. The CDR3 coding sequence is TGCGCCAGCAGCTCGAACTCTGGGGCCAACGTCCTGACTTTC. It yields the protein CASSSNSGANVLTF.

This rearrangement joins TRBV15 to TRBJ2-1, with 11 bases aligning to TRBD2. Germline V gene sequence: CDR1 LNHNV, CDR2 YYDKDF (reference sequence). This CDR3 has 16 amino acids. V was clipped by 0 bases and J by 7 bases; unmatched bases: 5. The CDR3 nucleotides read TGTGCCACCAGCAGAGATACGGCTAGCGGGAGGAATGAGCAGTTCTTC. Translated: CATSRDTASGRNEQFF.

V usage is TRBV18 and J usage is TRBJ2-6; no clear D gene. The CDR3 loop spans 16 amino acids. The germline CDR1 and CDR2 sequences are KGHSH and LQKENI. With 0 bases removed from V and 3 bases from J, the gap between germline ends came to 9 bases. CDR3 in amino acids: CASSPPRTGGANVLTF. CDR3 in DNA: TGTGCCAGCTCACCACCCCGGACGGGTGGGGCCAACGTCCTGACTTTC.

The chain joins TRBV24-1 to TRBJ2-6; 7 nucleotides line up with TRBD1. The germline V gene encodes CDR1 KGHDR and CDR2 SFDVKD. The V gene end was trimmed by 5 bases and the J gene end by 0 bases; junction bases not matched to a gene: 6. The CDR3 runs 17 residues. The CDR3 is CATSARDRTSGANVLTF. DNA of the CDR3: TGTGCCACCAGTGCCAGGGACAGAACCTCTGGGGCCAACGTCCTGACTTTC.

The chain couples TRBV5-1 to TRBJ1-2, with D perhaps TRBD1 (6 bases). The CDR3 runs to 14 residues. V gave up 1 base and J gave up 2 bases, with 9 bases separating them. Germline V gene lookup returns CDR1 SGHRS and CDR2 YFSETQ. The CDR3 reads CASSLQGQNYGYTF. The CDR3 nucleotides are TGCGCCAGCAGCTTGCAGGGGCAAAACTATGGCTACACCTTC.

The chain's CDR3 is CASSLAPSVKLFF. For the CDR3, the DNA is TGTGCCAGCAGCTTAGCCCCCAGTGTTAAACTGTTTTTT. V usage is TRBV7-2 and J usage is TRBJ1-4, with unresolved D. The CDR3 extends over 13 amino acids. V lost 0 bases and J lost 11, with 10 bases in between. Per the germline V gene, CDR1 is SGHTA and CDR2 is FQGNSA.

CDR3: CASSYDSSGNTIYF. DNA of the CDR3: TGTGCCAGCAGTTACGACAGCTCTGGAAACACCATATATTTT. The J gene is TRBJ1-3, the V gene TRBV6-5; TRBD1 is a possible D gene (5 bases). The CDR3 consists of 14 residues. Trimming shortened V by 2 bases and J by 0 bases, and 5 bases separated the two germline ends. The germline V gene has CDR1 MNHEY and CDR2 SVGAGI.

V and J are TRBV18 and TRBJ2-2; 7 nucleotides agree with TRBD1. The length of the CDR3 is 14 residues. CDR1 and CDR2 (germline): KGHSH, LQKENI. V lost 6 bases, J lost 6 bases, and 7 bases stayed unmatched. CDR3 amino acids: CASSPGQLAGELFF. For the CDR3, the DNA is TGTGCCAGCTCCCCGGGACAGTTGGCCGGGGAGCTGTTTTTT.

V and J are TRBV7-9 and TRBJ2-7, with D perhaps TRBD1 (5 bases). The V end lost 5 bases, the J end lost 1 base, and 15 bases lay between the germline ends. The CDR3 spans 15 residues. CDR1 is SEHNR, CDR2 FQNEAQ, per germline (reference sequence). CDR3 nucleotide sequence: TGTGCCAGCAGCCGGCAGGTAGACAGATCCTACGAGCAGTACTTC. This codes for CASSRQVDRSYEQYF.

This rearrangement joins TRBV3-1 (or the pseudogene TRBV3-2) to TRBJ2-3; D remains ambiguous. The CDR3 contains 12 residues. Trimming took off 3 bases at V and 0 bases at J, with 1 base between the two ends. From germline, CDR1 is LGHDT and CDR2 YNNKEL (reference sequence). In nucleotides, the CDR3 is TGTGCCAGCAGCCAGAGCACAGATACGCAGTATTTT. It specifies CASSQSTDTQYF.

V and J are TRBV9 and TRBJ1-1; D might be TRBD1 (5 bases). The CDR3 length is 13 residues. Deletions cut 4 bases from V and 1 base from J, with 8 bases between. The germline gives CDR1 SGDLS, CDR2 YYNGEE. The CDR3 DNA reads TGTGCCAGCAGCCCTGGGACGAACACTGAAGCTTTCTTT. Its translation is CASSPGTNTEAFF.

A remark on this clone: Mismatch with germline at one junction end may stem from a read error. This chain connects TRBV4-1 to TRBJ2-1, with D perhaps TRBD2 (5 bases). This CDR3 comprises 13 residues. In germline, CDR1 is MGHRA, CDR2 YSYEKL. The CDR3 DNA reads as TGCGCCAGCAGCCCCGCGATTTTCGAGGGCCGTGTCTTC. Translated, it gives CASSPAIFEGRVF.

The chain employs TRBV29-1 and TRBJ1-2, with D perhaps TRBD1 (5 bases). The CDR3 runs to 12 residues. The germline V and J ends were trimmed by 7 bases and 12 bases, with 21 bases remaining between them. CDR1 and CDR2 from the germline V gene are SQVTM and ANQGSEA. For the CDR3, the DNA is TGCAGCGGACTAGTCTCGACGGGGCCTCACACCTTC. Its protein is CSGLVSTGPHTF. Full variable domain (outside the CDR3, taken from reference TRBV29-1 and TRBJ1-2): SAVISQKPSRDICQRGTSLTIQCQVDSQVTMMFWYRQQPGQSLTLIATANQGSEATYESGFVIDKFPISRPNLTFSTLTVSNMSPEDSSIYLCSGLVSTGPHTFGSGTRLTVV.

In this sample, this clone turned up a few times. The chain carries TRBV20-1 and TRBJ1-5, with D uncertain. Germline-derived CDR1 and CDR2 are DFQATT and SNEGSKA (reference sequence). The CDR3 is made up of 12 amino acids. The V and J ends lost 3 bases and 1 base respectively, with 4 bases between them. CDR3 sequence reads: CSASRSNQPQHF. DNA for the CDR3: TGCAGTGCTAGTAGGAGCAATCAGCCCCAGCATTTT.

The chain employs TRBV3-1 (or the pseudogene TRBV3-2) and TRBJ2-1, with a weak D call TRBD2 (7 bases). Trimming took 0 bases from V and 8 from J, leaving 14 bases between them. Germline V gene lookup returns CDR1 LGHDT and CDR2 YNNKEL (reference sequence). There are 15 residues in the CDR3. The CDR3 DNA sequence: TGTGCCAGCAGCCAAGAGGGTGTCGGGGGGCATGAGCAGTTCTTC. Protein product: CASSQEGVGGHEQFF.

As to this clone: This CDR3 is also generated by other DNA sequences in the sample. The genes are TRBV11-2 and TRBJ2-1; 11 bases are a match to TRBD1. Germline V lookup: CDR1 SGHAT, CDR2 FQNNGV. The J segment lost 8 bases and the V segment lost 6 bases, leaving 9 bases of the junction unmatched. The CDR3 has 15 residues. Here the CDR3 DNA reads TGTGCCAGCAGTGTCGGACAGGGGGCTATCTATGAGCAGTTCTTC. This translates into CASSVGQGAIYEQFF.

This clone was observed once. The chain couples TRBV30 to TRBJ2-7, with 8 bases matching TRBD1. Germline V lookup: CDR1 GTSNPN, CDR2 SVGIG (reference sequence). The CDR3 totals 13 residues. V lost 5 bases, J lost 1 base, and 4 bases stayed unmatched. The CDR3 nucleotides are TGTGCCTGGTCACAGGGGGTATCCTACGAGCAGTACGTC. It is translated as CAWSQGVSYEQYV.

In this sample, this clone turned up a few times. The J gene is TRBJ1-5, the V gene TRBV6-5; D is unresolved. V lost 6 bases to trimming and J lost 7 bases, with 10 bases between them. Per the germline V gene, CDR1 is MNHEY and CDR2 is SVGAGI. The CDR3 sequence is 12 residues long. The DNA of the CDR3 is TGTGCCAGCAGGTTAGCGGTACAGCCCCAGCATTTT. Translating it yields CASRLAVQPQHF.